This is a list of T cell receptor beta chains from one sample in a study of T cell repertoires in cytomegalovirus infection. The antigens these receptors bind are not known. MiXCR, run by TCRdb on the reads, gives a single entry per CDR3 protein. The repertoire holds roughly 80,000 distinct CDR3 sequences, with more than 20% as singletons. The sample here was CD8+ T cells from cultured PBMCs, taken from culture after CMV antigen stimulation. These receptors were taken from a human donor in good health (CMV status not recorded). Some clones in this sample may be carry-over from other donors' samples. The CDR3 runs from the conserved cysteine through the conserved F or W. The D gene is left open where the match is weak.

v_call,d_call,j_call,cdr3_aa
TRBV30,NA,TRBJ1-1,CAWRETGLSTEAFF
TRBV13,NA,TRBJ2-1,CASSPGVNNEQFF
TRBV7-2,NA,TRBJ1-2,CASRLTYGYTF
TRBV9,NA,TRBJ2-1,CASGRSSYNEQFF
TRBV4-1,NA,TRBJ1-5,CASSQVFGGDQPQHF
TRBV19,TRBD1,TRBJ2-7,CASSRQGESYEQYF
TRBV6-2/TRBV6-3,TRBD2,TRBJ2-1,CASTEAGGSSGNEQFF
TRBV6-1,NA,TRBJ2-3,CASSEVEVGGDGADTQYF
TRBV18,NA,TRBJ2-1,CASSLAGGAYNEQFF
TRBV20-1,TRBD1,TRBJ1-3,CSAETGVTGNTIYF
TRBV7-2,NA,TRBJ2-2,CATPEGDGRLTGELFF
TRBV28,NA,TRBJ2-7,CASSSKDLGAFYEQYF
TRBV2,TRBD1,TRBJ2-7,CASRKGQGSEQYF
TRBV28,NA,TRBJ2-7,CASSFLGGRDEEQYF
TRBV20-1,TRBD1,TRBJ1-6,CSAGAGDRGSSPLHF
TRBV2,TRBD2,TRBJ2-5,CASSEWLAVHPQETQYF
TRBV4-1,NA,TRBJ2-7,CASSQDRWERFYEQYF
TRBV11-2,TRBD2,TRBJ2-3,CASSGKDGGTSGLSTDTQYF
TRBV24-1,NA,TRBJ1-1,CATSDHRLTEAFF
TRBV6-2/TRBV6-3,TRBD2,TRBJ2-1,CASSQALAGAGNNEQFF
TRBV15,NA,TRBJ2-7,CATSRGRSGGGSYEQYF
TRBV2,TRBD2,TRBJ2-5,CASSEAGRTSGRRETQYF
TRBV7-4,TRBD2,TRBJ2-1,CASSLSPTGRLAPSSYNEQFF
TRBV11-2,NA,TRBJ2-7,CASSLATGTPKPEQYF
TRBV6-1,NA,TRBJ1-1,CASTYGVGGGDTEAFF
TRBV24-1,TRBD1,TRBJ1-6,CATSSGQVYNSPLHF
TRBV7-8,NA,TRBJ2-1,CASSLGGHNEQFF
TRBV4-3,NA,TRBJ1-1,CASSQDSTANTEAFF
TRBV10-3,NA,TRBJ2-5,CATRGPQETQYF
TRBV7-4,TRBD2,TRBJ2-3,CASSLVGGNTQYF
TRBV27,TRBD2,TRBJ2-3,CVSSLSGGDTQYF
TRBV5-6,NA,TRBJ1-4,CASSLASPSRDEKLFF
TRBV4-2,TRBD2,TRBJ2-1,CASSQETSGGFVDNEQFF
TRBV5-1,NA,TRBJ2-7,CASSQGLGYEQYF
TRBV7-2,TRBD1,TRBJ1-1,CASSPTGYGAFF
TRBV7-9,TRBD1,TRBJ1-2,CASSLGTGGDYGYTF
TRBV12-3/TRBV12-4,TRBD2,TRBJ2-7,CASSSHLTGTSGGPPYEQYF
TRBV28,TRBD1,TRBJ1-2,CASSSSGGVGYTF
TRBV3-1,TRBD1,TRBJ2-7,CASSHDRGVEYEQYF
TRBV28,NA,TRBJ1-5,CASSLPPSVSNQPQHF
TRBV5-1,TRBD2,TRBJ2-1,CASSWDSRLAGPNYNEQFF
TRBV7-3,TRBD1,TRBJ1-1,CASSQHRGNTEAFF